This TCR beta chain was documented in a study of cytomegalovirus exposure and HLA in healthy donors (dated by TCRdb to the late 2010s). Context from the whole study: An earlier analysis of a few hundred of the donors reported 276 Gb of sequence data and around 120 million unique TCR beta sequences obtained from 150 million to 200 million T cells. Roughly 300 gigabases of sequencing data and approximately 92 million unique TCR sequences made up an early release that covered approximately 620 HLA-typed donors. The genetic ancestry cluster associated with self-reported Caucasian donors included 81% of the approximately 430 genotyped donors. The study aimed to test whether cataloging public T cell receptors could reveal signatures of past pathogen exposure. Using immunosequencing, the study profiled T cell repertoires from about 620 subjects and related those repertoires to cytomegalovirus serostatus. Along with the approximately 620-subject first cohort, a separate validation cohort of over a hundred different subjects was used. To predict cytomegalovirus infection status, the study brought together high-throughput TCR immunosequencing, statistical association of individual TCRs with disease status, and machine learning. To study patterns of TCR occurrence, a later analysis re-analyzed previously published TCR beta repertoires from 500 to 850 donors and added high-resolution HLA genotyping. Rather than drawing on any new phenotypic data, the later analysis identified candidate immune exposures from TCR beta sequences and the way those sequences occurred across donors. An earlier analysis of 587 of the donors applied high-throughput TCR beta sequencing to assess whether each TCR beta V gene segment acted as functional or pseudogenic. Donor age, sex, ethnicity and CMV serostatus were compiled alongside the repertoire data. In a later genetic analysis, genome-wide SNP genotypes for about 65% of the roughly 700 donors were used, and that subset was treated as a discovery cohort. Every discovery cohort repertoire had been produced on one sequencing platform. Class I and class II HLA loci were covered by the typing at four-digit resolution. Typing coverage varied by locus: 629-630 donors for A, B, C, DRB1 and DQB1; 522 for DQA1; approximately 610 for DPA1; roughly 470 for DPB1. Five DR-DQ haplotypes were treated as single units for association and clustering because of strong linkage in the cohort. Across 300 to 500 genotyped donors of the cohort, an average of about 240,000 unique TCR beta nucleotide sequences per donor were sequenced, and roughly 20% of those sequences were non-productive.

In total, more than 500 healthy bone marrow donors made up the cohort. All cohort members were sampled while nominally healthy, although unrecorded immune exposures were likely present. The donor was CMV seropositive and belonged to the group of 250 to 350 seropositive cohort members. Each donor provided a peripheral blood sample, and peripheral blood mononuclear cells were used for TCR beta sequencing. The Qiagen DNeasy Blood Extraction Kit was used to extract genomic DNA from the blood cell samples. Findings and caveats that apply to the study as a whole: CMV serostatus was the only immune exposure information available for the cohort. Strong co-occurrence of HLA alleles, especially DR and DQ, made assigning TCR associations to individual alleles difficult. A later analysis found that HLA-associated TCR beta chains were more clonally expanded and had lower generation probabilities than equally common non-associated chains. The study gave a list of 150 to 200 TCR beta chains associated with cytomegalovirus. A later analysis associated about 17,000 TCR beta sequences with specific HLA alleles at a false discovery rate of 0.05. Some IMGT-functional V segments, including TRBV6-2 and TRBV6-3, could not be told apart with the 87-base-pair reads, so those segments were excluded. A later genetic analysis reported fewer N-insertions in productive TCRs among donors in an Asian-associated ancestry cluster than the approximately 670-donor mean. A further reported finding was that TCR beta sequences accurately predicted the HLA-A and HLA-B alleles for most subjects in the first cohort. Presence/absence analyses assumed roughly uniform sequencing depth across donors, an assumption that may not hold. An association between a missense DCLRE1C variant and V-gene and J-gene trimming of TCR beta chains was found in a later genetic analysis and replicated in an independent cohort. According to a later analysis, parvovirus B19, influenza, CMV and Epstein-Barr virus appeared linked to several top co-occurrence clusters. Most CMV-associated TCR beta chains appeared to be HLA-restricted in a later analysis, and the HLA associations seemed to be driven largely by CMV exposure. Linkage disequilibrium might explain the correlated functional status among segregating V segments, but an unknown experimental factor could not be ruled out. A later analysis found that TCR association rates varied across HLA loci, with DRB1 alleles showing the most associated TCRs and HLA-C alleles the fewest. In an earlier analysis of some 640 of the donors, most TCR beta V segments were observed in productive rearrangements about 87% or about 30% of the time, broadly matching IMGT annotations. Cytomegalovirus status was reported to be diagnosed by the classifier with high specificity and sensitivity in both the original and validation cohorts. HLA typing was unavailable for some donors at each locus, so association tests used only the typed subset. While some public TCRs were present in many individuals, most TCR sequences turned up only very rarely across donors. According to the authors, the approach could potentially be generalized to other disease states and immunological phenotypes. In this cohort, only TCR beta chains were sequenced, and detectable features were limited by the absence of alpha or paired-chain data. In vitro tests confirmed that a few of the cytomegalovirus-associated TCR beta chains recognize cytomegalovirus antigens. Some 16 rarely observed V segments, including chromosome 9 orphons, were excluded from the earlier analysis of several hundred of the donors because counts were too low. A cluster of highly shared sequence variants was judged likely to represent a technical artifact of the sequencing pipeline.

There are a few counts of this clone. Its recognized antigen is unknown. The sample holds no much larger clone one base away, and base qualities are not on file. The germline V gene provides CDR1 SGDLS and CDR2 YYNGEE. Trimming accounts for 4 bases at V and 8 bases at J, while the number of junction bases matched to no gene is 9. The CDR3 has 15 amino acids, counting the end cysteine and phenylalanine. The only DNA kept is the CDR3, 45 bases in frame from the first base. The library was prepared using the immunoSEQ multiplex PCR assay. A mixture of 60 forward primers for TCR Vbeta segments and 13 reverse primers for TCR Jbeta segments was used in the multiplex PCR. The CDR3 region of rearranged TCR beta genes was amplified from genomic DNA with a multiplex PCR assay. The amplified TCR beta libraries were sequenced on the Illumina HiSeq System as 87-base-pair reads. Regarding the original processing steps: A later analysis counted 75 million to 100 million unique TCR beta chains across the 600 to 850 repertoires, and some 11 million of these chains were shared by at least two donors. Raw reads were error-corrected and collapsed into unique sequences with a nearest-neighbor algorithm that merged closely related sequences to remove PCR and sequencing errors. To assign V, D and J gene segments, CDR3 sequences were aligned to IMGT reference sequences. For a sequence to be retained, at least a six-nucleotide match to both a V gene segment and a J gene segment was required. A rearrangement was called productive if the CDR3 had no stop codons and remained in frame with V and J, and every other rearrangement was called non-productive. Following IMGT convention, CDR3 was defined as the stretch from the second conserved V-encoded cysteine up to the conserved J-encoded phenylalanine. Sequences without an unambiguous match to a single V gene segment were excluded from the earlier analysis of several hundred of the donors. An earlier analysis of a few hundred of the donors called V segments functional above 56.7% productive rearrangements and segregating when the between-donor standard deviation exceeded 5%. A statistical classification framework was developed to diagnose cytomegalovirus status using the catalog of TCR beta chain sequences. In a later analysis, V and J genes were assigned by comparing TCR nucleotide sequences against IMGT/GENE-DB human TR gene sequences. In a later analysis, CDR3 sequences and most-parsimonious VDJ recombination scenarios were assigned using the TCRdist pipeline. In a later analysis, every TCR beta chain was defined by the combination of its CDR3 amino acid sequence and its V-gene family, and reads without a unique V-gene family were dropped. A later analysis removed 550 to 700 highly shared, low-generation-probability nucleotide sequences to deal with suspected cross-contamination and a sequencing artifact. A later analysis calculated a clonal expansion index for each public chain from normalized within-repertoire ranks of inferred template counts. In a later analysis, generation probabilities were computed with a VDJ recombination model fitted to out-of-frame rearrangements, and the resulting probabilities were checked against IGoR. Hypergeometric tests were used in a later analysis to score TCR-TCR, TCR-HLA and TCR-CMV co-occurrence, with a repertoire-size bias correction applied to the TCR pairs. To estimate false discovery rates, a later analysis permuted the HLA or CMV assignments 20 times. A later analysis grouped co-occurring TCRs with DBSCAN, adding TCRdist sequence similarity when clustering within HLA-allele-positive subsets. Repertoires with fewer than 30,000 or more than 120,000 public chains, plus five repertoires with anomalous nucleotide sharing, were excluded from co-occurrence clustering. The immuneACCESS repertoire file appears here via TCRdb, limited to in-frame rearrangements. These files lack a portion of the clones; in checked studies, under half of the deficit traces to unresolved V genes, and the cause of the others is not known. V and J calls and clone size are given by that table; D and trimming were obtained from the DNA. This sample comprises about 300,000 clones, 86% of them detected only once. The ten top clones hold 4% of the sample.

The chain links TRBV9 with TRBJ1-4, and 9 junctional nucleotides match TRBD1. The TCR sequence derives from a man aged 40-55 years in good health and CMV-seropositive. Sequenced: PBMCs. The DNA sequence reads TGTGCCAGCAGCCCCTTCGGGACAGGGAGGGAAAAACTGTTTTTT. This gives the protein CASSPFGTGREKLFF.